These T cell receptor beta chains were read from a single sample in a study of regulatory T cells in long-lasting Graves disease. TCRdb fed the multiplex PCR reads into MiXCR, producing one record per CDR3 protein. The sample has more than 400,000 distinct CDR3 sequences, about 17% seen once. This sample also appeared in a second study, on T cells in Graves' hyperthyroidism and ophthalmopathy.

The sample in question was peripheral blood mononuclear cells (PBMCs), obtained at new diagnosis, from a patient treated with antithyroid drugs. The receptors were gathered from a woman in her 30s with Graves disease. Both conserved end residues are part of each CDR3. D genes are given only for firm matches. Clone size is not always given. Where it is, it says once, few, many or a class for expanded clones.

abundance: many; v_gene: TRBV12-3/TRBV12-4; j_gene: TRBJ1-5; d_gene: -; CDR3nt: TGTGCCAGCAGTTTAGAACGGGGATCGGGTCAGCCCCAGCATTTT; CDR3aa: CASSLERGSGQPQHF
abundance: -; v_gene: TRBV20-1; j_gene: TRBJ2-1; d_gene: TRBD2; CDR3nt: TGCAGTGCTAGAGATCTTAGCGGGAGAATACATGAGCAGTTCTTC; CDR3aa: CSARDLSGRIHEQFF
abundance: many; v_gene: TRBV12-3/TRBV12-4; j_gene: TRBJ2-3; d_gene: -; CDR3nt: TGTGCCAGCAGTCCCTTCGGCGTCCGCACAGATACGCAGTATTTT; CDR3aa: CASSPFGVRTDTQYF
abundance: many; v_gene: TRBV7-2; j_gene: TRBJ2-5; d_gene: TRBD1; CDR3nt: TGTGCCAGCAGCTTAACTCCGGGACAGGGGGAGACCCAGTACTTC; CDR3aa: CASSLTPGQGETQYF
abundance: -; v_gene: TRBV28; j_gene: TRBJ2-2; d_gene: -; CDR3nt: TGTGCCAGCAGCCCCTTGGGTACAGGCAGCAAGGGGGGGCTGTTTTTT; CDR3aa: CASSPLGTGSKGGLFF
abundance: few; v_gene: TRBV7-2; j_gene: TRBJ2-5; d_gene: -; CDR3nt: TGTGCCAGCAGCACACGACAGGCCGTACAAGAGACCCAGTACTTC; CDR3aa: CASSTRQAVQETQYF
abundance: -; v_gene: TRBV20-1; j_gene: TRBJ2-5; d_gene: TRBD1; CDR3nt: TGCAGTGCACAACCGGGACAGGGGTTACAAGAGACCCAGTACTTC; CDR3aa: CSAQPGQGLQETQYF
abundance: many; v_gene: TRBV30; j_gene: TRBJ2-7; d_gene: -; CDR3nt: TGTGCCTGGAGTGTCGAGGGGGATACCTACGAGCAGTACTTC; CDR3aa: CAWSVEGDTYEQYF
abundance: many; v_gene: TRBV6-5; j_gene: TRBJ2-7; d_gene: -; CDR3nt: TGTGCCAGCAGTTACTCCTCGAATAAGGGACGCCTATCTTACAGCGAGCAGTACTTC; CDR3aa: CASSYSSNKGRLSYSEQYF
abundance: many; v_gene: TRBV7-2; j_gene: TRBJ1-2; d_gene: -; CDR3nt: TGTGCCAGCAGCTTAGAGTCCACGAGGGCAAGTGGCTACACCTTC; CDR3aa: CASSLESTRASGYTF
abundance: -; v_gene: TRBV20-1; j_gene: TRBJ2-5; d_gene: -; CDR3nt: TGCAGTGCTAGGAAGGCGGAGACCCAGTACTTC; CDR3aa: CSARKAETQYF
abundance: many; v_gene: TRBV6-1; j_gene: TRBJ1-2; d_gene: TRBD1; CDR3nt: TGTGCCAGCAGCCAGGACAGGGTAGATGGCTACACCTTC; CDR3aa: CASSQDRVDGYTF
abundance: many; v_gene: TRBV27; j_gene: TRBJ2-1; d_gene: TRBD1; CDR3nt: TGTGCCAGCAGTCCCCGGACAGGGATTGTGGATGAGCAGTTCTTC; CDR3aa: CASSPRTGIVDEQFF
abundance: many; v_gene: TRBV11-2; j_gene: TRBJ2-7; d_gene: -; CDR3nt: TGTGCCAGCAGCGGATACAGTGGCTCCTACGAGCAGTACTTC; CDR3aa: CASSGYSGSYEQYF
abundance: -; v_gene: TRBV10-3; j_gene: TRBJ2-2; d_gene: TRBD2; CDR3nt: TGTGCCATCAAACTAGCGGGAGGAGAGCTGTTTTTT; CDR3aa: CAIKLAGGELFF
abundance: few; v_gene: TRBV5-1; j_gene: TRBJ2-2; d_gene: -; CDR3nt: TGCGCCAGCAGCCCGTTAGCGGAGAGCACCGGGGAGCTGTTTTTT; CDR3aa: CASSPLAESTGELFF
abundance: many; v_gene: TRBV30; j_gene: TRBJ1-1; d_gene: TRBD1; CDR3nt: TGTGCCCTACGGGACAGCATGAACACTGAAGCTTTCTTT; CDR3aa: CALRDSMNTEAFF
abundance: few; v_gene: TRBV24-1; j_gene: TRBJ2-1; d_gene: -; CDR3nt: TGTGCCACCAGTGGGCAGAACAATGAGCAGTTCTTC; CDR3aa: CATSGQNNEQFF
abundance: few; v_gene: TRBV6-2/TRBV6-3; j_gene: TRBJ2-1; d_gene: TRBD2; CDR3nt: TGTGCCAGCAGTTCCACAACCTTTAGCGGGGGGGTAGAGCAGTTCTTC; CDR3aa: CASSSTTFSGGVEQFF
abundance: -; v_gene: TRBV7-2; j_gene: TRBJ2-7; d_gene: -; CDR3nt: TGTGCCAGCAGCCCCAATCGGGCACAGAACTCCTACGAGCAGTACTTC; CDR3aa: CASSPNRAQNSYEQYF
abundance: many; v_gene: TRBV27; j_gene: TRBJ2-7; d_gene: TRBD2; CDR3nt: TGTGCCAGCATCGCTAGCGGGAGAGGCTACGAGCAGTACTTC; CDR3aa: CASIASGRGYEQYF
abundance: once; v_gene: TRBV29-1; j_gene: TRBJ2-7; d_gene: -; CDR3nt: TGCAGCGTCTCCGGGACAACTACCTCCTACGAGCAGTACTTC; CDR3aa: CSVSGTTTSYEQYF
abundance: many; v_gene: TRBV20-1; j_gene: TRBJ2-7; d_gene: TRBD2; CDR3nt: TGCAGTGCTAAGCGGGAACTAAACGAGCAGTACTTC; CDR3aa: CSAKRELNEQYF
abundance: -; v_gene: TRBV7-2; j_gene: TRBJ2-1; d_gene: TRBD1; CDR3nt: TGTGCCAGCAGCGACCGGACAGGGATTTTCTACAATGAGCAGTTCTTC; CDR3aa: CASSDRTGIFYNEQFF
abundance: -; v_gene: TRBV2; j_gene: TRBJ1-5; d_gene: -; CDR3nt: TGTGCCAGCAGTCCCGGGTGGGCGGGGGGACAGCCCCAGCATTTT; CDR3aa: CASSPGWAGGQPQHF
abundance: many; v_gene: TRBV7-2; j_gene: TRBJ2-7; d_gene: -; CDR3nt: TGTGCCAGCAGCGCCCAGGTTTCCGGGGGAGCCTACGAGCAGTACTTC; CDR3aa: CASSAQVSGGAYEQYF
abundance: many; v_gene: TRBV18; j_gene: TRBJ1-2; d_gene: TRBD1; CDR3nt: TGTGCCAGCTCACCAATGTCCGGGACAGTAAAAAGAGGGCTTGGCTACACCTTC; CDR3aa: CASSPMSGTVKRGLGYTF
abundance: many; v_gene: TRBV12-3/TRBV12-4; j_gene: TRBJ2-5; d_gene: -; CDR3nt: TGTGCCAGCAGCAAGGGACCAACCCAGTACTTC; CDR3aa: CASSKGPTQYF
abundance: -; v_gene: TRBV14; j_gene: TRBJ2-1; d_gene: -; CDR3nt: TGTGCCAGCAGCCACGGTCATACCCCCGAGAATGAGCAGTTCTTC; CDR3aa: CASSHGHTPENEQFF
abundance: many; v_gene: TRBV30; j_gene: TRBJ1-1; d_gene: -; CDR3nt: TGTGCCTGGAGTGGTGGGCCGAACACTGAAGCTTTCTTT; CDR3aa: CAWSGGPNTEAFF
abundance: -; v_gene: TRBV27; j_gene: TRBJ2-2; d_gene: -; CDR3nt: TGTGCCAGCAGCCCCAGCGGGCAGATAGCCACCGGGGAGCTGTTTTTT; CDR3aa: CASSPSGQIATGELFF
abundance: many; v_gene: TRBV11-2; j_gene: TRBJ2-2; d_gene: -; CDR3nt: TGTGCCAGCAGCTTAGGAGGCTGGGGGGAGCTGTTTTTT; CDR3aa: CASSLGGWGELFF
abundance: many; v_gene: TRBV7-2; j_gene: TRBJ1-1; d_gene: -; CDR3nt: TGTGCCAGCAGCTTAGCGGGCTCCGGGGGTACTGAAGCTTTCTTT; CDR3aa: CASSLAGSGGTEAFF
abundance: -; v_gene: TRBV7-8; j_gene: TRBJ1-4; d_gene: -; CDR3nt: TGTGCCAGCAGTCCTTGGGGCGCCCGGGGGGAAAAACTGTTTTTT; CDR3aa: CASSPWGARGEKLFF
abundance: many; v_gene: TRBV7-8; j_gene: TRBJ1-1; d_gene: TRBD1; CDR3nt: TGTGCCAGCAGCTTGGCCGGACAGGGGGCCTTGAACACTGAAGCTTTCTTT; CDR3aa: CASSLAGQGALNTEAFF
abundance: -; v_gene: TRBV12-3/TRBV12-4; j_gene: TRBJ2-7; d_gene: -; CDR3nt: TGTGCCAGCAGTTTAGCGCTAGGGGGCGAGCAGTACTTC; CDR3aa: CASSLALGGEQYF
abundance: few; v_gene: TRBV19; j_gene: TRBJ2-7; d_gene: -; CDR3nt: TGTGCCAGTGGGGCGGCCCTGGGCTACGAGCAGTACTTC; CDR3aa: CASGAALGYEQYF
abundance: many; v_gene: TRBV2; j_gene: TRBJ1-2; d_gene: -; CDR3nt: TGTGCCAGCAGGACGCGGTGGTATGGCTACACCTTC; CDR3aa: CASRTRWYGYTF
abundance: many; v_gene: TRBV2; j_gene: TRBJ1-1; d_gene: TRBD1; CDR3nt: TGTGCCATCATCCGGGACAGGTGGGAAAATTTGAGAACTGAAGCTTTCTTT; CDR3aa: CAIIRDRWENLRTEAFF
abundance: few; v_gene: TRBV7-9; j_gene: TRBJ2-6; d_gene: -; CDR3nt: TGTGCCAGCAGCTTAGGTGAAGGAACGGCTGGGGCCAACGTCCTGACTTTC; CDR3aa: CASSLGEGTAGANVLTF
abundance: many; v_gene: TRBV7-9; j_gene: TRBJ2-7; d_gene: -; CDR3nt: TGTGCCAGCAGCTCAGACATCTTAGCCTACGAGCAGTACTTC; CDR3aa: CASSSDILAYEQYF
abundance: -; v_gene: TRBV19; j_gene: TRBJ1-2; d_gene: TRBD1; CDR3nt: TGTGCCGTTTTAGCGAGCAGGGGGCGTCGGGAGGGCTACACCTTC; CDR3aa: CAVLASRGRREGYTF
abundance: -; v_gene: TRBV19; j_gene: TRBJ2-7; d_gene: -; CDR3nt: TGTTCCAGTAGTATAGCTGAGGGTGGAGAGCAGTACTTC; CDR3aa: CSSSIAEGGEQYF
abundance: many; v_gene: TRBV7-9; j_gene: TRBJ2-5; d_gene: -; CDR3nt: TGTGCCAGCAGCTCCCTAGTCGACCAAGAGACCCAGTACTTC; CDR3aa: CASSSLVDQETQYF
abundance: many; v_gene: TRBV6-1; j_gene: TRBJ2-7; d_gene: -; CDR3nt: TGTGCCAGCAAGGTCTACGGGTACGAGCAGTACTTC; CDR3aa: CASKVYGYEQYF
abundance: few; v_gene: TRBV10-1; j_gene: TRBJ2-1; d_gene: -; CDR3nt: TGCGCCAGCAGTGATTTTGATAGCTCCTACAATGAGCAGTTCTTC; CDR3aa: CASSDFDSSYNEQFF
abundance: many; v_gene: TRBV28; j_gene: TRBJ2-7; d_gene: TRBD1; CDR3nt: TGTGCCAGCAGTGTCGGACAGGCACCCTACGAGCAGTACTTC; CDR3aa: CASSVGQAPYEQYF
abundance: -; v_gene: TRBV2; j_gene: TRBJ2-4; d_gene: TRBD1; CDR3nt: TGTGCCAGCAGTGTGGAGTGGACAGGGGGGCTTCAGTACTTC; CDR3aa: CASSVEWTGGLQYF
abundance: few; v_gene: TRBV2; j_gene: TRBJ2-2; d_gene: TRBD1; CDR3nt: TGTGCCAGCATACAGCAGGGGGCCTCCGGGGAGCTGTTTTTT; CDR3aa: CASIQQGASGELFF
abundance: many; v_gene: TRBV7-2; j_gene: TRBJ1-4; d_gene: -; CDR3nt: TGTGCCAGCAGCCCCGGGGTGTATAATGAAAAACTGTTTTTT; CDR3aa: CASSPGVYNEKLFF
abundance: -; v_gene: TRBV4-1; j_gene: TRBJ1-5; d_gene: -; CDR3nt: TGCGCCAGCAGCCCCCCGAATGGGGTTGGACAGCCCCAGCATTTT; CDR3aa: CASSPPNGVGQPQHF